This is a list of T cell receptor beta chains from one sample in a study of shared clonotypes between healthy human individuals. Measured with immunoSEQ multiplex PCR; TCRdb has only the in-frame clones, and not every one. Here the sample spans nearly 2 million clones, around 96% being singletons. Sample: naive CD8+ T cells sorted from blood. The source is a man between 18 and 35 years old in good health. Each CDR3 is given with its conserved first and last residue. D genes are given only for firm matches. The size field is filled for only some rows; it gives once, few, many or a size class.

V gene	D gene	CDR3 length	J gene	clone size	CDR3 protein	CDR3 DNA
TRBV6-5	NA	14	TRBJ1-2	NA	CASSYTDGLYGYTF	TGTGCCAGCAGTTACACCGACGGCCTCTATGGCTACACCTTC
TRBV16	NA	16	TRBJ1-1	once	CASSQSSPARNTEAFF	TGTGCCAGCAGCCAATCGTCCCCTGCGCGGAACACTGAAGCTTTCTTT
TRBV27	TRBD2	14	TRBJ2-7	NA	CASSFGGSSYEQYF	TGTGCCAGCAGTTTCGGGGGGAGCTCCTACGAGCAGTACTTC
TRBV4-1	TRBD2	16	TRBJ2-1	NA	CASSQRGTSRDNEQFF	TGCGCCAGTTCTCAAAGAGGGACTAGCCGTGACAATGAGCAGTTCTTC
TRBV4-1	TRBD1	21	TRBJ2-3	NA	CASSQEALSIETGLDTDTQYF	TGCGCCAGCAGCCAAGAAGCTCTAAGCATTGAGACAGGGTTGGACACAGATACGCAGTATTTT
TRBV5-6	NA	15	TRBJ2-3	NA	CASSFSEVYTDTQYF	TGTGCCAGCAGCTTTTCAGAGGTTTACACAGATACGCAGTATTTT
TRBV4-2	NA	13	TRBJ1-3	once	CASSPEFGNTIYF	TGTGCCAGCAGCCCGGAGTTTGGAAACACCATATATTTT
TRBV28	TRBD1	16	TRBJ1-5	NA	CASTQLGQGWGQPQHF	TGTGCCAGCACCCAGCTAGGACAGGGTTGGGGTCAGCCCCAGCATTTT
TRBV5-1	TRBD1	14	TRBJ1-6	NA	CASSQQGPNSPLHF	TGCGCCAGCAGCCAACAGGGGCCTAATTCACCCCTCCACTTT
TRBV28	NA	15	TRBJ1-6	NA	CASIPGRDGNSPLHF	TGTGCCAGCATCCCCGGCCGGGACGGGAATTCACCCCTCCACTTT
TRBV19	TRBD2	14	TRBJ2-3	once	CASNEGRATDTQYF	TGTGCCAGTAATGAAGGGAGGGCAACAGATACGCAGTATTTT
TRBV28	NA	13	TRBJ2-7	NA	CASSLSGRYEQYF	TGTGCCAGCAGTTTATCAGGGAGGTACGAGCAGTACTTC
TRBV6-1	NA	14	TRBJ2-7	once	CASSDTGHYYEQYF	TGTGCCAGCAGTGATACGGGACACTACTACGAGCAGTACTTC
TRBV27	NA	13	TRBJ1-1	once	CASSSWAPPEAFF	TGTGCCAGCAGTTCATGGGCCCCACCTGAAGCTTTCTTT
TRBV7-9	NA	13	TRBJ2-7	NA	CASSAWASYEQYF	TGTGCCAGCAGCGCCTGGGCATCCTACGAGCAGTACTTC
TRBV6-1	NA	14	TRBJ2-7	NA	CASSELRLLYEQYF	TGTGCCAGCAGTGAACTACGGTTACTATACGAGCAGTACTTC
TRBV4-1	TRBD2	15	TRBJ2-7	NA	CASSQIAGDRQEQYF	TGCGCCAGCAGCCAGATAGCGGGAGATAGGCAGGAGCAGTACTTC
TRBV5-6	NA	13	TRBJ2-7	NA	CASSLGLGGEQYF	TGTGCCAGCAGCCTGGGCTTAGGGGGAGAGCAGTACTTC